These 18 T cell receptor beta chains came from one sample sequenced in a study of CD8 T cells in ankylosing spondylitis. TCRdb called the 5' RACE reads again in MiXCR, with one record for every CDR3 protein. The profile covers some 120,000 distinct CDR3 sequences, with approximately 15% appearing a single time and 2.5% to 3.5% taken by the ten largest. Sequencing input: blood, either unsorted or a sorted T cell fraction (not recorded which). The receptors derive from a female donor with ankylosing spondylitis or in good health (not recorded which).

The V gene is TRBV28, the J gene TRBJ2-3; D is possibly TRBD1 (6 bases). The CDR3 contains 20 residues. Germline V gene lookup returns CDR1 MDHEN and CDR2 SYDVKM. Deletions cut 2 bases from V and 2 bases from J, with 26 bases between. This chain's CDR3 is CASSLTFSRGVFYTTDTQYF. The CDR3 region has the DNA TGTGCCAGCAGTTTAACATTTAGCAGGGGCGTTTTTTACACCACAGATACGCAGTATTTT.

At least ten counts were recorded for this clonotype. The chain links TRBV7-3 to TRBJ1-1; 9 bases align to TRBD1. Trimming took 4 bases from V and 4 from J; bases not matched to a gene: 4. CDR1 is SGHTA and CDR2 is FQGTGA in the germline V gene. The CDR3 sequence is 14 residues long. In DNA, the CDR3 is TGTGCCAGCAGCTCGGACAGGGGTAGCACTGAAGCTTTCTTT. This codes for CASSSDRGSTEAFF.

This clonotype appeared many times. The V call is TRBV20-1, the J call TRBJ1-4, with D perhaps matching TRBD1 (5 bases). Germline values: CDR1 DFQATT, CDR2 SNEGSKA (reference sequence). This CDR3 comprises 13 residues. Trimming took off 3 bases at V and 3 bases at J, with 8 bases between the two ends. The CDR3 DNA follows: TGCAGTGCTAGTGGGGGATCTAATGAAAAACTGTTTTTT. As protein: CSASGGSNEKLFF.

This clonotype was detected only a few times. This chain joins TRBV7-3 and TRBJ1-1; possibly TRBD1 for D (6 bases). Germline assignment: CDR1 SGHTA and CDR2 FQGTGA. The V gene lost 6 bases and the J gene lost 5 bases, with 16 bases spanning the gap. The CDR3 loop spans 14 amino acids. In DNA form, the CDR3 reads TGTGCCAGCAGGTATACAGGGAGATTGACTGAAGCTTTCTTT. Its translation is CASRYTGRLTEAFF.

This clonotype was counted ten times or more. This sequence joins TRBV28 and TRBJ2-7; D gene uncertain. Trimming removed 4 bases at V and 4 bases at J, with 8 bases between. CDR3 length: 12 residues. Germline V gene lookup returns CDR1 MDHEN and CDR2 SYDVKM. Here the CDR3 DNA reads TGTGCCAGCAGTTATTACGATTACGAGCAGTACTTC. It yields the protein CASSYYDYEQYF. Filled out from reference TRBV28 and TRBJ2-7, the complete variable domain reads DVKVTQSSRYLVKRTGEKVFLECVQDMDHENMFWYRQDPGLGLRLIYFSYDVKMKEKGDIPEGYSVSREKKERFSLILESASTNQTSMYLCASSYYDYEQYFGPGTRLTVT.

A remark on this clonotype: It may be a read error: a sequence one base away is much more abundant. This chain connects TRBV29-1 to TRBJ2-5; either TRBD1 or TRBD2 may fit D (5 bases each). In germline, CDR1 is SQVTM, CDR2 ANQGSEA. The V end lost 6 bases, the J end lost 7 bases, and 21 bases lay between the germline ends. The CDR3 covers 14 residues. CDR3 loop: CSVFSGTSRRTQYF. In DNA form, the CDR3 reads TGCAGCGTCTTCTCCGGGACCTCACGCAGGACCCAGTACTTC.

This rearrangement joins TRBV7-8 to TRBJ2-7; TRBD1 matches 11 bases. There are 15 residues in the CDR3. Per germline, CDR1 SGHVS and CDR2 FQNEAQ. J was trimmed by 2 bases and V by 5 bases; bases with no gene match: 5. The CDR3 spells CASSPDRGLTYEQYF. The CDR3 DNA follows: TGTGCCAGCAGCCCGGACAGGGGGCTAACCTACGAGCAGTACTTC.

Notes on this clonotype: One end of the junction varies from germline; a read error may be responsible. The chain uses TRBV28 and TRBJ2-7; maybe TRBD2 (6 bases). CDR1 MDHEN and CDR2 SYDVKM come from the germline V gene. CDR3 length: 14 residues. CDR3 amino acids: CTSSLLTGDYEQYF. The CDR3, as DNA: TGTACCAGCAGTTTGCTCACGGGGGACTACGAGCAGTACTTC. Supplemented by reference TRBV28 and TRBJ2-7, the full variable domain reads DVKVTQSSRYLVKRTGEKVFLECVQDMDHENMFWYRQDPGLGLRLIYFSYDVKMKEKGDIPEGYSVSREKKERFSLILESASTNQTSMYLCTSSLLTGDYEQYFGPGTRLTVT.

This clonotype was counted ten times or more. The gene calls are TRBV15 and TRBJ2-5; 9 nucleotides line up with TRBD1. Germline V CDR1 and CDR2: LNHNV, YYDKDF (reference sequence). The trim removed 5 bases at V and 0 bases at J, leaving 4 bases unmatched. The CDR3 is 15 residues long. The CDR3 is CATSPGQGNQETQYF. The DNA for the CDR3 is TGTGCCACCAGCCCGGGACAGGGAAACCAAGAGACCCAGTACTTC.

This clonotype was picked up many times. V and J are TRBV20-1 and TRBJ1-4; 11 nucleotides match TRBD1. The CDR3 sequence is 15 residues long. Germline trimming cut 6 bases from V and 7 bases from J; bases unmatched to any gene: 10. CDR1 DFQATT and CDR2 SNEGSKA come from the germline V gene (reference sequence). The CDR3 nucleotides are TGCAGTGCCCCCGATACCGGGACAGGGGGTGAAAAACTGTTTTTT. This translates into CSAPDTGTGGEKLFF.

Concerning this clonotype itself: A junction boundary mismatches the germline segment, possibly from a read error. This rearrangement joins TRBV12-3 or TRBV12-4 to TRBJ2-1; 7 bases agree with TRBD2. This CDR3 contains 13 residues. The chain's CDR3 is CASRTSGGLLDAF. CDR3 nucleotide sequence: TGTGCCAGCCGAACCTCGGGGGGACTCCTCGACGCGTTC.

In its sample, this clonotype was seen a few times. The V gene is TRBV19, the J gene TRBJ2-1; D may correspond to TRBD1 or TRBD2 (5 bases each). Deletions cut 7 bases from V and 4 bases from J, with 20 bases between. The CDR3 spans 16 residues. Germline CDR1 reads LNHDA; CDR2 reads SQIVND (reference sequence). The CDR3 DNA is TGTGCCAGTACCTCGAGCAGCTCGGGGCTTTACAATGAGCAGTTCTTC. The encoded protein is CASTSSSSGLYNEQFF.

This clonotype was detected ten times or more. V gene TRBV6-5 combines with J gene TRBJ1-2; 7 bases fit TRBD1. The CDR3 has 16 amino acids. V shed 4 bases and J 3 bases; nucleotides not matched to a gene: 11. CDR1 is MNHEY, CDR2 SVGAGI, per germline. The CDR3 reads CASSSSDREGYYGYTF. The DNA for the CDR3 is TGTGCCAGCAGTTCCTCCGACAGGGAGGGTTACTATGGCTACACCTTC.

The table lists this clonotype with a few counts. The chain combines TRBV15 with TRBJ2-7; 8 positions match TRBD1. The CDR3 length is 14 residues. With V trimmed by 2 bases and J by 2 bases, 2 bases remained unmatched. Germline-derived CDR1 and CDR2 are LNHNV and YYDKDF (reference sequence). CDR3 sequence reads: CATSRSQGAYEQYF. The CDR3, as DNA: TGTGCCACCAGCAGATCACAGGGGGCCTACGAGCAGTACTTC.

This clonotype was observed many times. The rearrangement joins TRBV5-1 to TRBJ2-4, with 9 bases matching TRBD1. Germline trimming cut 3 bases from V and 6 bases from J; bases unmatched to any gene: 4. Germline CDR1 and CDR2: SGHRS and YFSETQ. The CDR3 is made up of 14 amino acids. Written as DNA, the CDR3 is TGCGCCAGCAGCTCCGGACAGGGGACAAACATTCAGTACTTC. Protein product: CASSSGQGTNIQYF. Full variable domain (rest looked up from reference TRBV5-1 and TRBJ2-4): KAGVTQTPRYLIKTRGQQVTLSCSPISGHRSVSWYQQTPGQGLQFLFEYFSETQRNKGNFPGRFSGRQFSNSRSEMNVSTLELGDSALYLCASSSGQGTNIQYFGAGTRLSVL.

Many counts were recorded for this clonotype. The chain combines TRBV12-3 or TRBV12-4 with TRBJ1-3; D remains unclear. Trimming left V 7 bases short and J 0 bases short, with 13 bases between. The CDR3 is made up of 15 amino acids. The CDR3: CASTPRRYSGNTIYF. DNA of the CDR3: TGTGCCAGCACTCCCAGGAGGTACTCTGGAAACACCATATATTTT.

This clonotype was seen at least ten times. The rearrangement joins TRBV20-1 to TRBJ2-1, with TRBD2 matching over 8 bases. Germline CDR1 is DFQATT and CDR2 is SNEGSKA (reference sequence). The CDR3 length is 14 residues. After removal of 2 bases from V and 7 bases from J, the junction contained 7 bases not matched to a gene. CDR3 residues: CSARSGRSRNEQFF. The CDR3, as DNA: TGCAGTGCTAGAAGCGGGAGATCCAGGAATGAGCAGTTCTTC.

This clonotype was seen only a few times. CDR3 protein: CAWSRNMNTEAFF. The CDR3 DNA reads as TGTGCCTGGAGTAGGAACATGAACACTGAAGCTTTCTTT. This chain links TRBV30 with TRBJ1-1; D not resolved. Germline-derived CDR1 and CDR2 are GTSNPN and SVGIG (reference sequence). The CDR3 spans 13 residues. Trimming stripped 2 bases from V and 0 bases from J, with 7 bases between.